This T cell receptor (beta chain) was retrieved from a study of blood T cell repertoires in COVID-19. Study in general: Both acute and convalescent COVID-19 samples were obtained from the United States, Italy and Spain. Sources were T cells, B-cell-depleted T cells, or PBMCs; the material itself was cDNA or gDNA.

Original analysis: The authors estimated nucleated cell counts from reference gene primer amplification. Sequencing used immunoSEQ multiplex PCR; TCRdb keeps in-frame clones, though not all of them. V and J calls and clone size follow that table, whereas D and trimming were derived from the DNA. The profile shows approximately 400,000 clones, 70% to 85% of them singletons. Trimming left V 3 bases short and J 6 bases short, with 15 bases between. In germline, CDR1 is DFQATT, CDR2 SNEGSKA (reference sequence). This CDR3 has 14 amino acids. This chain uses TRBV20-1 with TRBJ1-5; TRBD1 might be the D (6 bases). The TCR originated in a human donor with acute or convalescent COVID-19. The donor label of this sample is uncertain. Material for sequencing was peripheral blood. The chain's CDR3 is CSASQGSTLQPQHF. The CDR3 bases are TGCAGTGCTAGTCAGGGGTCTACTCTTCAGCCCCAGCATTTT.